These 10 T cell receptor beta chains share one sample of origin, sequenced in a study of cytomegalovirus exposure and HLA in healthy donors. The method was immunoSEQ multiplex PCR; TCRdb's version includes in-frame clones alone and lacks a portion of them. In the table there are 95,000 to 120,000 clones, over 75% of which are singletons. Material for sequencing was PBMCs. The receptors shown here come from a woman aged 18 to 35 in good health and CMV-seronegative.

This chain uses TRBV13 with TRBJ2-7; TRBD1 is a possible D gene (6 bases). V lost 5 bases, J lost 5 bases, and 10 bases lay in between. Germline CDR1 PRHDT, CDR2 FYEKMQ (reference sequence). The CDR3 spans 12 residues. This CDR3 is CASSLTGNEQYF. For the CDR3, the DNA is TGTGCCAGCAGCCTTACAGGGAACGAGCAGTACTTC.

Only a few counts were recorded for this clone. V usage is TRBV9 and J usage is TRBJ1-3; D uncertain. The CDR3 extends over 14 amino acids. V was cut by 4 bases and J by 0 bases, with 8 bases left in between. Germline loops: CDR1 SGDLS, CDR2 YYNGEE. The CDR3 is CASSPKSSGNTIYF. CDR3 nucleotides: TGTGCCAGCAGCCCTAAGAGCTCTGGAAACACCATATATTTT.

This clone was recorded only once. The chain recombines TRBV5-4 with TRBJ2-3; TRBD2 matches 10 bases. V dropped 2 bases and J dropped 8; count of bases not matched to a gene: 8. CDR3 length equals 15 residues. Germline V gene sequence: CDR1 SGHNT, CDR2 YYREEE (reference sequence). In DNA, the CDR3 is TGTGCCAGCAGCTTCAGAACTAGCGGGGAGGGTACGCAGTATTTT. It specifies CASSFRTSGEGTQYF.

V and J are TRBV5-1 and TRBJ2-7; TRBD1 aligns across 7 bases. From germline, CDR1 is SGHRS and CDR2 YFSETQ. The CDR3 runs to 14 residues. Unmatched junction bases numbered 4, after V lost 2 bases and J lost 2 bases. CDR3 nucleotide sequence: TGCGCCAGCAGCTTAGGACAGGAGCCCTACGAGCAGTACTTC. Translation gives CASSLGQEPYEQYF.

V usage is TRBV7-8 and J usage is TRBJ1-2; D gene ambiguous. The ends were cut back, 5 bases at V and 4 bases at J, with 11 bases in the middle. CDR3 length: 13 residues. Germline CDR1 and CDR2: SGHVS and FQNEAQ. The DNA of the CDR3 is TGTGCCAGCAGCACCGAGCGGAGCTATGGCTACACCTTC. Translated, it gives CASSTERSYGYTF.

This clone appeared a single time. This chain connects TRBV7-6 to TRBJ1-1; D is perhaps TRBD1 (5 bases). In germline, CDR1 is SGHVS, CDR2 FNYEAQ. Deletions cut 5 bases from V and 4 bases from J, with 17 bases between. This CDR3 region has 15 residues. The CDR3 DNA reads TGTGCCAGCAGCCAAGACAGATCCTCGACCACTGAAGCTTTCTTT. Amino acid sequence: CASSQDRSSTTEAFF.

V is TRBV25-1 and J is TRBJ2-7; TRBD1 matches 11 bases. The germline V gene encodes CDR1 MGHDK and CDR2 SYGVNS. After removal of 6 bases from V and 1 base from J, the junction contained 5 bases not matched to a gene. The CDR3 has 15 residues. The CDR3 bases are TGTGCCAGCAGCCTTGGGACAGGGGGGTCCTACGAGCAGTACTTC. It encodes CASSLGTGGSYEQYF.

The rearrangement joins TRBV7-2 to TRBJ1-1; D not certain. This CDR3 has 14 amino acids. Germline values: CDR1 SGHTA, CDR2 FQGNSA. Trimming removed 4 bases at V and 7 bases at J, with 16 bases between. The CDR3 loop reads CASSSQTVRGEAFF. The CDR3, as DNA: TGTGCCAGCAGCTCCCAGACCGTGCGGGGTGAAGCTTTCTTT.

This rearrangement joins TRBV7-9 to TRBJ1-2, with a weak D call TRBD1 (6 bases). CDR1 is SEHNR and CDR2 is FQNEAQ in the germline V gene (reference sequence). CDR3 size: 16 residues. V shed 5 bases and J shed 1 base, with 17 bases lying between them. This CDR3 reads CASSVGGGGFNYGYTF. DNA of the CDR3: TGTGCCAGCAGCGTTGGGGGCGGAGGTTTTAACTATGGCTACACCTTC.

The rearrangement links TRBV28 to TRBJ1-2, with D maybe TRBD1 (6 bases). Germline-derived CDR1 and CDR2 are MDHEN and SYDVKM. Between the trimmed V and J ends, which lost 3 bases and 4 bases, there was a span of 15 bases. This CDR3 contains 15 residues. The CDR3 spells CASSFRTRDIYGYTF. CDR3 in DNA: TGTGCCAGCAGTTTCCGCACCCGGGACATCTATGGCTACACCTTC.